The 13 T cell receptor beta chains reported below all come from one sample, sequenced in a study of blood T cells in healthy people across ages. Then a second PCR, running roughly 7 to 11 cycles, was carried out with a sample-barcoded 5' primer and a J-beta primer mix. MiXCR was run by TCRdb on the 5' RACE reads, yielding one entry per CDR3 protein. The sample carries roughly 1.6 million distinct CDR3 sequences, almost 35% recorded once. The sample was blood. The receptors were gathered from a woman between 25 and 40 years old in good health.

Comment on this clonotype: The germline gene is not matched at one end of the junction; a read error may be the cause. The V call is TRBV5-6, the J call TRBJ2-6; weak D call: TRBD1 (5 bases). This CDR3 is 18 amino acids long. Per the germline V gene, CDR1 is SGHDT and CDR2 is YYEEEE. As DNA, the CDR3 is TGTGCCAGCAGCTTGGTGGAGAGATCCATCTCTGGGGCCAACGTCCGGACTTTC. Amino acids: CASSLVERSISGANVRTF.

This clonotype was seen a few times. This chain joins TRBV10-3 and TRBJ2-3, with D possibly TRBD2 on 6 matching bases. The CDR3 extends over 12 amino acids. With 6 bases removed from V and 3 bases from J, the gap between germline ends came to 7 bases. The germline gives CDR1 ENHRY, CDR2 SYGVKD. Here the CDR3 reads CAISRGTDTQYF. CDR3 nucleotides: TGTGCCATCAGCCGGGGGACAGATACGCAGTATTTT.

The CDR3 sequence is CAISESRGLAGTPEQFF. The DNA for the CDR3 is TGTGCCATCAGTGAGTCACGGGGACTAGCGGGTACTCCTGAGCAGTTCTTC. This sequence joins TRBV10-3 and TRBJ2-1; 12 nucleotides agree with TRBD2. The germline gives CDR1 ENHRY, CDR2 SYGVKD. J gave up 9 bases and V 0 bases, and 9 bases lay outside the gene matches. This CDR3 has 17 residues.

J is TRBJ2-5 and V is TRBV5-1; 9 bases are shared with TRBD2. The J call may be faulty, since TRBJ2-7 better matches the DNA end. Per the germline V gene, CDR1 is SGHRS and CDR2 is YFSETQ. CDR3 size: 16 residues. This chain's CDR3 is CASSSGSSGTSYEQYF. The CDR3 DNA is TGCGCCAGCAGCTCTGGGTCTAGCGGGACGTCATACGAGCAGTACTTC.

The rearrangement links TRBV7-8 to TRBJ1-5, with 7 bases that match TRBD1. The CDR3 sequence is 17 residues long. Per germline, CDR1 SGHVS and CDR2 FQNEAQ. Losses at the gene ends were 6 bases for V and 7 bases for J; bases not matched to a gene: 18. The CDR3 spells CASSPRGVGQVRQPQHF. CDR3 sequence (DNA): TGTGCCAGCAGTCCTCGCGGGGTCGGACAGGTTAGGCAGCCCCAGCATTTT.

This clonotype was seen more than once but under ten times. The chain has TRBV20-1 and TRBJ2-6; TRBD1 agrees at 11 bases. Losses at the gene ends were 4 bases for V and 0 bases for J; bases not matched to a gene: 8. The CDR3 is 18 residues long. CDR1 and CDR2 from the germline V gene are DFQATT and SNEGSKA (reference sequence). The CDR3 DNA reads as TGCAGTGCTATACGGACAGGGGGCTTGTTCTCTGGGGCCAACGTCCTGACTTTC. This translates into CSAIRTGGLFSGANVLTF.

This clonotype was seen more than once but under ten times. The chain carries TRBV20-1 and TRBJ2-3; 12 nucleotides match TRBD2. In germline, CDR1 is DFQATT, CDR2 SNEGSKA (reference sequence). V shed 2 bases and J 2 bases; nucleotides not matched to a gene: 11. This CDR3 region has 18 residues. The CDR3 loop is CSARFTLLAGGITDTQYF. The CDR3 DNA is TGCAGTGCTAGATTTACCCTTCTAGCGGGAGGGATCACAGATACGCAGTATTTT.

This clonotype was seen only a few times. The CDR3 DNA reads as TGCGCCAGCAGATCGGGACCTGGGGTTGCTAACTATGGCTACACCTTC. This encodes CASRSGPGVANYGYTF. The V gene is TRBV5-1, the J gene TRBJ1-2; perhaps TRBD1 as D (5 bases). With 5 bases removed from V and 0 bases from J, the gap between germline ends came to 17 bases. Germline CDR1 reads SGHRS; CDR2 reads YFSETQ. The CDR3 is 16 amino acids.

The chain joins TRBV20-1 to TRBJ2-1, with 16 bases that match TRBD2. The CDR3 extends over 20 amino acids. Germline lookup yields CDR1 DFQATT and CDR2 SNEGSKA (reference sequence). V lost 4 bases, J lost 4 bases, and 16 bases stayed unmatched. CDR3 nucleotide sequence: TGCAGTGCTACTTACGCCGGGGGACTAGCGGGGGGGCCGGGGTACAATGAGCAGTTCTTC. It yields the protein CSATYAGGLAGGPGYNEQFF.

V and J are TRBV4-1 and TRBJ2-7; possibly TRBD1 or TRBD2 for D (7 bases each). The CDR3 is made up of 15 amino acids. Germline CDR1 MGHRA, CDR2 YSYEKL. V lost 1 base, J lost 1 base, and 11 bases lay in between. CDR3 DNA sequence: TGCGCCAGCAGCCAAGCCCAGGGGGGGTCCTACGAGCAGTACTTC. This sequence encodes CASSQAQGGSYEQYF.

The V gene is TRBV10-3, the J gene TRBJ1-4; D unresolved. Trimming shortened V by 6 bases and J by 0 bases, and 14 bases separated the two germline ends. In germline, CDR1 is ENHRY, CDR2 SYGVKD. The CDR3 length is 16 residues. The CDR3: CAIRAADGSTNEKLFF. In nucleotides, the CDR3 is TGTGCCATCAGAGCTGCGGACGGATCAACTAATGAAAAACTGTTTTTT.

This clonotype was seen repeatedly, ten times or more. The chain carries TRBV13 and TRBJ2-7, with 10 bases aligning to TRBD1. Germline trimming cut 4 bases from V and 0 bases from J; bases unmatched to any gene: 9. CDR3 length: 17 residues. The V gene's germline CDR1 is PRHDT and CDR2 FYEKMQ (reference sequence). CDR3: CASSSIGGQGSSYEQYF. The CDR3 DNA reads TGTGCCAGCAGCTCCATTGGGGGACAGGGGAGCTCCTACGAGCAGTACTTC.

CDR3 DNA: TGCAGTGCTAGTGAGACAGCAAACTATGGCTACACCTTC. Translating it yields CSASETANYGYTF. The V and J genes are TRBV20-1 and TRBJ1-2, with a tentative D call TRBD1 (5 bases). The CDR3 consists of 13 residues. Germline V lookup: CDR1 DFQATT, CDR2 SNEGSKA (reference sequence). V lost 3 bases and J 2 bases, leaving 10 bases between the germline ends.